The 26 T cell receptor beta chains in this list originate from one sample, sequenced in a study of tumor and adjacent non-tumor tissue in lung cancer. The template was RNA from unsorted bulk tissue. TCRbeta libraries were built with three rounds of nested PCR, modified from ARM-PCR. TCRdb itself ran the multiplex PCR reads through MiXCR, one entry per CDR3 protein. Of roughly 140,000 distinct CDR3 sequences detected, around two thirds appear once; the ten largest clones hold 15% to 20%. Sequenced sample: lung tumor tissue. These receptors originate from a man aged 55 to 70 with small cell lung cancer.

The genes are TRBV20-1 and TRBJ2-1; D possibly corresponds to TRBD2 (6 bases). This CDR3 has 14 residues. Germline V gene lookup returns CDR1 DFQATT and CDR2 SNEGSKA (reference sequence). Deletions cut 4 bases from V and 0 bases from J, with 10 bases between. CDR3 residues: CSAIPAGSYNEQFF. CDR3 DNA: TGCAGTGCTATTCCAGCGGGCTCCTACAATGAGCAGTTCTTC.

This clonotype was recorded at least ten times. The V and J genes are TRBV12-3 or TRBV12-4 and TRBJ2-1, with 10 positions matching TRBD2. This CDR3 has 18 residues. V shed 5 bases, J shed 3 bases, and the junction held 13 bases outside the gene matches. The CDR3 DNA follows: TGTGCCAGCAGTGAACCGGGACTAGCGATCAAAAACTACAATGAGCAGTTCTTC. Encoded protein: CASSEPGLAIKNYNEQFF.

The chain links TRBV29-1 to TRBJ1-5; D may be TRBD2 (6 bases). The J call could be wrong; TRBJ2-3 is a better fit for the DNA end. Germline V CDR1 and CDR2: SQVTM, ANQGSEA. CDR3 size: 13 residues. Here the CDR3 DNA reads TGCAGCGTCGAGCCAGGGAGGAATCAGCCCCAGTATTTT. Its translation is CSVEPGRNQPQYF.

Comment on this clonotype: A read error may explain this, as a much larger clone is one base away. The chain combines TRBV4-2 with TRBJ1-4, with TRBD1 identical over 7 bases. Germline values: CDR1 LGHNA, CDR2 YNFKEQ. Unmatched junction bases numbered 7, after V lost 3 bases and J lost 0 bases. The CDR3 is 17 amino acids. Here the CDR3 reads CASSHWTGEATNEKLFF. The CDR3 DNA is TGTGCCAGCAGCCACTGGACAGGCGAAGCAACTAATGAAAAACTGTTTTTT.

The chain uses TRBV29-1 and TRBJ2-1; 7 nucleotides match TRBD2. The V gene end was trimmed by 7 bases and the J gene end by 4 bases; junction bases not matched to a gene: 10. The CDR3 runs 14 residues. Looked up from germline, CDR1 is SQVTM and CDR2 is ANQGSEA. CDR3 sequence (DNA): TGCAGCGACCTGTGGGCTAGCGGATACAATGAGCAGTTCTTC. It yields the protein CSDLWASGYNEQFF.

For this clonotype: A much larger clonotype is one base distant, so this may be a read error. The chain uses TRBV6-5 and TRBJ1-2; D remains ambiguous. CDR3 size: 12 residues. In germline, CDR1 is MNHEY, CDR2 SVGAGI. Trimming pared 2 bases from V and 8 bases from J, leaving 9 bases between. In DNA form, the CDR3 reads TGTGCCAGCAGTTACAAGGCGCTCGGCTACACCTTC. It specifies CASSYKALGYTF.

Comment on this clonotype: At one of its ends the junction is not consistent with the germline gene, which may arise from a read error. This sequence joins TRBV5-6 and TRBJ2-5; 8 positions agree with TRBD1. From germline, CDR1 is SGHDT and CDR2 YYEEEE. CDR3 length: 15 amino acids. The CDR3 DNA follows: TGTGCCAGCAGCTTCCTGGACAGGGCGCGAGAGGCCCAGTACTTC. Residues: CASSFLDRAREAQYF.

V gene TRBV11-2 combines with J gene TRBJ2-2, with D unclear. The CDR3 contains 14 residues. The germline V gene has CDR1 SGHAT and CDR2 FQNNGV. V gave up 5 bases and J gave up 11 bases, with 18 bases separating them. CDR3 nucleotides: TGTGCCAGCAGCCTGCGGCCCTTAGACGGAGAGCTGTTTTTT. Protein product: CASSLRPLDGELFF.

Worth noting for this clonotype: Germline is not matched at one junction end, which may reflect a read error. V and J are TRBV6-5 and TRBJ1-6, with D possibly being TRBD1 (5 bases). The germline gives CDR1 MNHEY, CDR2 SVGAGI. This CDR3 has 16 amino acids. The CDR3 DNA is TGTGCCAGCATTTACTCGGGCGGGGGAGGGGATTCACCCCTCCACTTT. This codes for CASIYSGGGGDSPLHF.

The sample holds a few counts of this clonotype. The V call is TRBV12-3 or TRBV12-4, the J call TRBJ1-2; 7 nucleotides align to TRBD1. With V trimmed by 0 bases and J by 5 bases, 6 bases remained unmatched. The CDR3 is 15 residues long. CDR3 sequence (DNA): TGTGCCAGCAGTTTAGCGTGGGACAGAGTATATGGCTACACCTTC. It is translated as CASSLAWDRVYGYTF.

To note about this clonotype: This clone may be a read error of a much larger clone one base away. Lacking the conserved final phenylalanine or tryptophan, this CDR3 likely reflects a read error. The rearrangement uses TRBV6-5 and TRBJ2-1, with D hard to call. This CDR3 spans 16 amino acids. In germline, CDR1 is MNHEY, CDR2 SVGAGI. V was cut by 0 bases and J by 0 bases, with 9 bases left in between. For the CDR3, the DNA is TGTGCCAGCAGTTACTCGTACACGAGCTCCTACAATGAGCAGTTCCTC. It specifies CASSYSYTSSYNEQFL.

Concerning this clonotype itself: The germline gene is not matched at one end of the junction; a read error may be the cause. This sequence joins TRBV11-2 and TRBJ2-1; 9 bases fit TRBD1. Germline V gene sequence: CDR1 SGHAT, CDR2 FQNNGV. This CDR3 has 15 residues. The CDR3 DNA reads as TGTGCCAGAAGCTTATGGGACAGGGAGGCCTTGGGGCAATTCTTC. Translation: CARSLWDREALGQFF.

To note about this clonotype: A much larger clone lies one base from this, so it may be a read error. The rearrangement uses TRBV5-4 and TRBJ2-2; tentative D call: TRBD1 (6 bases). V lost 4 bases and J lost 5, with 15 bases in between. Per germline, CDR1 SGHNT and CDR2 YYREEE (reference sequence). The length of the CDR3 is 15 residues. CDR3 protein: CASSDRSRSTGELFF. Written as DNA, the CDR3 is TGTGCCAGCAGCGACAGGTCTAGAAGTACCGGGGAGCTGTTTTTT.

A remark on this clonotype: At one end the junction does not follow the germline gene, possibly because of a read error. This chain connects TRBV5-5 to TRBJ1-2; 9 bases are shared with TRBD1. Germline CDR1 reads SGHKS; CDR2 reads YYEKEE (reference sequence). The CDR3 covers 13 residues. CDR3 bases: TGTGTCAGCAGCAAAAGACAGGGGGATGGCTACACCTTC. Residues: CVSSKRQGDGYTF.

In the case of this clonotype: Since the CDR3 does not end with the conserved phenylalanine or tryptophan, this likely comes from a read error. CDR3 DNA: TGTGCCAGCAGCTTATCCCGGGGGATGAATGAGCAGTTCCTC. As protein: CASSLSRGMNEQFL. The V call is TRBV11-2, the J call TRBJ2-1, with D possibly TRBD2 on 6 matching bases. Germline V gives CDR1 SGHAT, CDR2 FQNNGV. V lost 2 bases and J 7 bases, leaving 12 bases between the germline ends. The CDR3 consists of 14 residues.

The chain links TRBV20-1 to TRBJ2-1; 11 nucleotides line up with TRBD2. V was pared by 7 bases and J by 9 bases, with 11 bases of the junction left unmatched. Germline CDR1 is DFQATT and CDR2 is SNEGSKA (reference sequence). CDR3 length: 14 residues. This chain's CDR3 is CSVRVLAGAIEQFF. The DNA for the CDR3 is TGCAGTGTTAGGGTACTAGCGGGAGCCATTGAGCAGTTCTTC.

On this clonotype itself: At one end the junction does not follow the germline gene, possibly because of a read error. This chain uses TRBV11-3 with TRBJ2-7; D possibly uses TRBD1 or TRBD2 (5 bases each). There are 14 residues in the CDR3. The germline V gene has CDR1 SGHNT and CDR2 YENEEA. The CDR3 bases are TGTACCAGCAGCTTCCCAGGGACCCACGACGAGCAGTACTTC. It codes for CTSSFPGTHDEQYF.

This clonotype was seen just once. A junction boundary mismatches the germline segment, possibly from a read error. The V and J genes are TRBV6-5 and TRBJ1-1, with 9 nucleotides matching TRBD1. Germline V lookup: CDR1 MNHEY, CDR2 SVGAGI. The CDR3 has 15 amino acids. CDR3: CASLGTGWGDAEVFF. In DNA form, the CDR3 reads TGTGCTAGTCTGGGGACAGGGTGGGGCGACGCTGAAGTTTTCTTT.

Comment on this clonotype: The conserved phenylalanine or tryptophan normally closing the CDR3 is absent here, so this likely arose from a read error. V gene TRBV11-2 combines with J gene TRBJ2-1; the D is unclear. The CDR3 spans 12 residues. Germline V gene data show CDR1 as SGHAT and CDR2 as FQNNGV. V lost 5 bases to trimming and J lost 5 bases, with 7 bases between them. This CDR3 is CASSLNHNEQFL. The CDR3 DNA reads as TGTGCCAGCAGCCTAAATCACAATGAGCAGTTCCTC.

The chain carries TRBV29-1 and TRBJ2-7; no clear D gene. This CDR3 contains 16 residues. CDR1 is SQVTM, CDR2 ANQGSEA, per germline. The V and J ends lost 4 bases and 3 bases respectively, with 22 bases between them. This chain's CDR3 is CSVGRCGRYPVYEQYV. The CDR3 nucleotides read TGCAGCGTTGGGCGGTGTGGCCGATACCCTGTCTACGAGCAGTACGTC.

Comments on this clonotype: In this CDR3 the conserved last residue, phenylalanine or tryptophan, is missing, so a read error is likely. Written as DNA, the CDR3 is TGTGCCAGCAGCCCCGACAGTGGGTACACAGATACGCAGTATTCT. As protein: CASSPDSGYTDTQYS. The chain carries TRBV7-9 and TRBJ2-3; maybe TRBD1 (5 bases). The V end was cut by 5 bases, the J end by 2 bases, with 14 bases between. CDR1 is SEHNR, CDR2 FQNEAQ, per germline (reference sequence). The CDR3 is made up of 15 amino acids.

Notes on this clonotype: Given a much more abundant clone one base away, this may be a read error. The chain carries TRBV20-1 and TRBJ2-1; 7 positions match TRBD2. The germline gives CDR1 DFQATT, CDR2 SNEGSKA (reference sequence). Trimming cost V 3 bases and J 8 bases; bases outside gene matches: 10. The CDR3 contains 14 residues. The CDR3 nucleotides read TGCAGTGCTAGCCTAGTGGGAGGGCCGCATGAGCAGTTCTTC. Encoded protein: CSASLVGGPHEQFF.

A note on this clonotype: A clone one base away is much larger, so this may be a read error. This chain uses TRBV20-1 with TRBJ1-6; a possible D gene is TRBD1 (5 bases). CDR1 is DFQATT, CDR2 SNEGSKA, per germline (reference sequence). CDR3 length: 15 residues. V lost 0 bases, J lost 7 bases, and 13 bases lay in between. The CDR3 DNA is TGCAGTGCTAGAGATCTGGGGCATGGGAATTCACCCCTCCACTTT. It codes for CSARDLGHGNSPLHF.

This chain connects TRBV24-1 to TRBJ2-3; TRBD1 aligns across 7 bases. Germline CDR1 KGHDR, CDR2 SFDVKD. J gave up 1 base and V 1 base, and 4 bases lay outside the gene matches. CDR3 length equals 16 residues. This chain's CDR3 is CATSDFRGSGTDTQYF. The CDR3 coding sequence is TGTGCCACCAGTGATTTCAGGGGGAGCGGCACAGATACGCAGTATTTT.

On this clonotype: Since the CDR3 does not end with the conserved phenylalanine or tryptophan, this likely comes from a read error. J is TRBJ2-7 and V is TRBV28, with D maybe TRBD2 (6 bases). Trimming removed 4 bases from V and 4 bases from J, with 11 bases in between. This CDR3 is 13 amino acids long. CDR1 and CDR2 (germline): MDHEN, SYDVKM. The CDR3 is CASSCRGWYEQYS. The CDR3, as DNA: TGTGCCAGCAGTTGTCGGGGGTGGTACGAGCAGTACTCC.

Remarks on this clonotype: The junction shows a germline mismatch at one end, possibly a read error. V and J are TRBV29-1 and TRBJ2-3, with 8 bases aligning to TRBD2. The CDR3 loop spans 15 amino acids. Germline assignment: CDR1 SQVTM and CDR2 ANQGSEA. This chain's CDR3 is CSTSWQRMGLDTQYF. CDR3 coding DNA: TGCAGCACCTCCTGGCAGCGGATGGGACTAGATACACAGTATTTT.